This T cell receptor beta chain was found in a study of CD4 T cells in relation to SARS-CoV-2 and coronaviruses. Study overall: Median patient age was roughly 40 years, spanning 21 to 72 years. Study outcomes and limitations: According to naive versus memory sequencing, detected responses are memory recall, not newly primed.

To note about this clone: The target antigen is unknown.

Deep TCR-beta sequencing used DNA from uncultured naive and memory CD4+ T cells. Only in-frame clones appear in the TCRdb table, and some are missing; sequencing was by immunoSEQ multiplex PCR. The sample has about 37,000 clones, over 75% seen once; the top ten hold about 3%. The CDR3 sequence is 14 residues long. CDR1 and CDR2 from the germline V gene are GTSNPN and SVGIG (reference sequence). V shed 0 bases and J 8 bases; nucleotides not matched to a gene: 7. The specimen was memory CD4+ T cells from PBMCs. The V gene is TRBV30, the J gene TRBJ2-4; 7 bases are shared with TRBD2. This TCR was recovered from an adult with COVID-19. CDR3 protein: CAWSVSGGGDIQYF. The CDR3 coding sequence is TGTGCCTGGAGTGTATCGGGAGGAGGTGACATTCAGTACTTC.